What follows are 20 T cell receptor beta chains derived from one specimen sequenced in a study of blood T cells in healthy people across ages. It was with a sample-barcoded 5' primer and a J-beta primer mix that a second PCR of about 7 to 12 cycles was run. TCRdb redid the calling of the 5' RACE reads with MiXCR, one entry per CDR3 protein. The repertoire has 700,000 to 950,000 distinct CDR3 sequences, 58% of them found once; the top ten carry 22%. The sequenced material came from blood. Receptor source: a man aged 30 to 39 in good health.

The chain couples TRBV30 to TRBJ1-1; D might be TRBD1 (5 bases). The CDR3 loop spans 13 amino acids. Germline-derived CDR1 and CDR2 are GTSNPN and SVGIG (reference sequence). Between the trimmed V and J ends, which lost 6 bases and 5 bases, there was a span of 16 bases. Here the CDR3 DNA reads TGTGCCTGCCTTAAGGCGGGGGGTACTGAAGCTTTCTTT. Protein: CACLKAGGTEAFF.

The rearrangement links TRBV20-1 to TRBJ2-4, with 8 positions matching TRBD1. The trim removed 5 bases at V and 8 bases at J, leaving 8 bases unmatched. Per the germline V gene, CDR1 is DFQATT and CDR2 is SNEGSKA (reference sequence). The CDR3 extends over 13 amino acids. Here the CDR3 DNA reads TGCAGTGCTCCATGGACAGGGAGAGACATTCAGTACTTC. It is translated as CSAPWTGRDIQYF.

This chain connects TRBV9 to TRBJ2-5, with a possible D match to TRBD2 (6 bases). This CDR3 has 16 amino acids. V was shortened by 0 bases and J by 3 bases, with 15 bases between the two germline ends. The germline V gene encodes CDR1 SGDLS and CDR2 YYNGEE. The CDR3 reads CASSVDGRRREETQYF. The DNA of the CDR3 is TGTGCCAGCAGCGTAGACGGACGGAGGAGGGAAGAGACCCAGTACTTC.

In its sample, this clonotype was seen a few times. The rearrangement joins TRBV29-1 to TRBJ1-1, with a weak D call TRBD1 (5 bases). Looked up from germline, CDR1 is SQVTM and CDR2 is ANQGSEA. There are 12 residues in the CDR3. Trimming removed 5 bases at V and 0 bases at J, with 7 bases between. The CDR3 sequence is CSVRGMNTEAFF. The CDR3 DNA reads TGCAGCGTTCGGGGCATGAACACTGAAGCTTTCTTT.

This chain joins TRBV29-1 and TRBJ2-3; 8 nucleotides match TRBD2. The CDR3 extends over 14 amino acids. V lost 4 bases to trimming and J lost 6 bases; unmatched junction nucleotides: 9. From germline, CDR1 is SQVTM and CDR2 ANQGSEA. As DNA, the CDR3 is TGCAGCGTTGGACCAGCGGGAGTTACGGATACGCAGTATTTT. Protein sequence: CSVGPAGVTDTQYF.

The CDR3 nucleotides are TGCAGTGCTAGAGTAGCGGGATCCTCACCAGATACGCAGTATTTT. As protein: CSARVAGSSPDTQYF. The chain carries TRBV20-1 and TRBJ2-3; TRBD2 agrees at 8 bases. The CDR3 length is 15 residues. Trimming removed 1 base from V and 4 bases from J; junction bases left unmatched: 7. Germline V lookup: CDR1 DFQATT, CDR2 SNEGSKA (reference sequence).

The chain joins TRBV11-2 to TRBJ2-5; D is perhaps TRBD1 or TRBD2 (5 bases each). Trimming took 4 bases from V and 4 from J, leaving 16 bases between them. The germline V gene encodes CDR1 SGHAT and CDR2 FQNNGV. This CDR3 spans 15 amino acids. CDR3 amino acids: CASSSLLTGGETQYF. The DNA for the CDR3 is TGTGCCAGCAGCTCCCTCCTGACTGGGGGAGAGACCCAGTACTTC.

This clonotype was observed a handful of times. The CDR3 region is CASSQKVRDRAYEQYF. Written as DNA, the CDR3 is TGTGCCAGCAGCCAGAAGGTCCGGGACAGGGCCTACGAGCAGTACTTC. This chain links TRBV3-1 with TRBJ2-7; 9 nucleotides align to TRBD1. The CDR3 is 16 amino acids. Germline loops: CDR1 LGHDT, CDR2 YNNKEL (reference sequence). Trimming cost V 3 bases and J 2 bases; bases outside gene matches: 8.

The chain has TRBV27 and TRBJ2-1; 11 bases are a match to TRBD2. In germline, CDR1 is MNHEY, CDR2 SMNVEV (reference sequence). V trimming: 1 base; J trimming: 6 bases; junction bases outside the gene matches: 5. CDR3 size: 16 residues. The CDR3 sequence: CASSLFLAGGPNEQFF. CDR3 DNA sequence: TGTGCCAGCAGTTTATTTCTAGCGGGAGGTCCCAATGAGCAGTTCTTC.

V and J are TRBV24-1 and TRBJ2-7, with 11 bases that match TRBD1. The CDR3 extends over 16 amino acids. CDR1 is KGHDR, CDR2 SFDVKD, per germline. Germline trimming cut 3 bases from V and 3 bases from J; bases unmatched to any gene: 6. The CDR3 DNA reads TGTGCCACCAGTGATGGACAGGGGGCGGATAACTACGAGCAGTACTTC. Protein: CATSDGQGADNYEQYF.

V is TRBV9 and J is TRBJ2-7; a weak D match, TRBD2 (6 bases). Trimming took off 2 bases at V and 6 bases at J, with 15 bases between the two ends. The germline V gene encodes CDR1 SGDLS and CDR2 YYNGEE. The CDR3 runs to 14 residues. The DNA of the CDR3 is TGTGCCAGCAGCGTCACGGAGGGCCTTTCCGAGCAGTACTTC. This translates into CASSVTEGLSEQYF. Using reference TRBV9 and TRBJ2-7 for the parts outside the CDR3, the full variable domain is DSGVTQTPKHLITATGQRVTLRCSPRSGDLSVYWYQQSLDQGLQFLIQYYNGEERAKGNILERFSAQQFPDLHSELNLSSLELGDSALYFCASSVTEGLSEQYFGPGTRLTVT.

The chain couples TRBV5-1 to TRBJ2-7; D ambiguous. Trimming shortened V by 0 bases and J by 3 bases, and 13 bases separated the two germline ends. Germline CDR1 is SGHRS and CDR2 is YFSETQ. CDR3 length equals 15 residues. CDR3 nucleotides: TGCGCCAGCAGCTTGGCGTGGGCTGGGATCTACGAGCAGTACTTC. Its translation: CASSLAWAGIYEQYF.

The chain recombines TRBV9 with TRBJ1-2; no clear D gene. The CDR3 is 15 residues long. V was cut by 3 bases and J by 8 bases, with 20 bases left in between. From germline, CDR1 is SGDLS and CDR2 YYNGEE. The CDR3 sequence: CASSEVPIPSNGYTF. For the CDR3, the DNA is TGTGCCAGCAGCGAAGTCCCTATACCGAGTAACGGCTACACCTTC.

The chain has TRBV20-1 and TRBJ2-1; TRBD1 aligns across 8 bases. Germline loops: CDR1 DFQATT, CDR2 SNEGSKA (reference sequence). The CDR3 sequence is 13 residues long. V trimming: 5 bases; J trimming: 11 bases; junction bases outside the gene matches: 11. CDR3 in DNA: TGCAGTGCTCCGGACAGGGTGGAGGGCAAGCAGTTCTTC. Its protein product is CSAPDRVEGKQFF.

The chain employs TRBV7-9 and TRBJ1-2; 11 positions match TRBD1. V shed 5 bases and J 8 bases; nucleotides not matched to a gene: 7. The CDR3 consists of 14 residues. Germline CDR1 reads SEHNR; CDR2 reads FQNEAQ (reference sequence). The CDR3 spells CASSDGQGARGYTF. For the CDR3, the DNA is TGTGCCAGCAGCGACGGACAGGGGGCGAGGGGCTACACCTTC.

This clonotype was seen repeatedly, ten times or more. J is TRBJ2-6 and V is TRBV20-1; possibly TRBD2 for D (6 bases). This CDR3 has 15 residues. The germline V gene has CDR1 DFQATT and CDR2 SNEGSKA (reference sequence). Trimming removed 3 bases at V and 0 bases at J, with 9 bases between. The CDR3 sequence is CSARRRGSGANVLTF. The CDR3, as DNA: TGCAGTGCTAGGCGGCGGGGCTCTGGGGCCAACGTCCTGACTTTC.

Only a few counts were recorded for this clonotype. The chain links TRBV20-1 to TRBJ2-7; 7 nucleotides agree with TRBD2. The germline V gene encodes CDR1 DFQATT and CDR2 SNEGSKA (reference sequence). V lost 0 bases to trimming and J lost 7 bases; unmatched junction nucleotides: 6. The CDR3 consists of 13 residues. CDR3: CSARELGRAEQYF. The CDR3 bases are TGCAGTGCTAGAGAATTGGGGAGGGCGGAGCAGTACTTC.

This clonotype was seen a handful of times. The chain has TRBV7-9 and TRBJ2-1, with no clear D. The CDR3 has 15 amino acids. Germline CDR1 and CDR2: SEHNR and FQNEAQ (reference sequence). V was pared by 4 bases and J by 0 bases, with 10 bases between. The CDR3 here is CASSSGRSSYNEQFF. DNA of the CDR3: TGTGCCAGCAGCTCCGGCAGAAGCTCCTACAATGAGCAGTTCTTC.

V gene TRBV12-3 or TRBV12-4 combines with J gene TRBJ2-3; D may correspond to TRBD1 or TRBD2 (5 bases each). CDR3 length: 13 amino acids. Deletions cut 5 bases from V and 6 bases from J, with 12 bases between. The chain's CDR3 is CASSTLGADTQYF. The CDR3 region has the DNA TGTGCCAGCAGTACACTAGGGGCGGATACGCAGTATTTT.

The V call is TRBV29-1, the J call TRBJ2-5; TRBD1 might be the D (5 bases). The better agreement between TRBJ2-1 and the DNA end casts doubt on the J call. Germline loops: CDR1 SQVTM, CDR2 ANQGSEA. This CDR3 is 13 amino acids long. Here the CDR3 DNA reads TGCAGCGTTCAAGGGGTGTACCAAGAGACCCAGTTCTTC. Translating it yields CSVQGVYQETQFF.